The 10 T cell receptor beta chains below come from one sample, sequenced in a study of long-term antiretroviral therapy in people with HIV. The libraries were made with immunoSEQ v3.0 at survey level. Sequenced by immunoSEQ multiplex PCR; TCRdb stores in-frame clones only, minus some. Among about 24,000 clones listed, around 80% were seen once. Specimen: unsorted PBMCs, collected 4.1 to 4.5 years after starting antiretroviral therapy. The source of these receptors is a man younger than 40 with HIV.

The chain employs TRBV6-4 and TRBJ2-1; D not resolved. Germline CDR1 MRHNA, CDR2 SNTAGT. The CDR3 has 15 residues. V was shortened by 0 bases and J by 4 bases, with 10 bases between the two germline ends. The CDR3 nucleotides are TGTGCCAGCAGTGACTCGTTTCAGAGTTACAATGAGCAGTTCTTC. Translating gives CASSDSFQSYNEQFF.

This clone was seen only once. This sequence joins TRBV30 and TRBJ1-2; a possible D gene is TRBD1 (5 bases). The CDR3 is 16 amino acids. V was clipped by 2 bases and J by 4 bases, with 20 bases between them. Germline assignment: CDR1 GTSNPN and CDR2 SVGIG (reference sequence). CDR3 residues: CAWSPPPTASFYGYTF. The CDR3 region has the DNA TGTGCCTGGAGTCCCCCGCCGACAGCAAGCTTCTATGGCTACACCTTC.

The V and J genes are TRBV15 and TRBJ2-7, with 8 nucleotides matching TRBD1. The germline V gene encodes CDR1 LNHNV and CDR2 YYDKDF (reference sequence). V was pared by 3 bases and J by 4 bases, with 5 bases of the junction left unmatched. The CDR3 runs 14 residues. The CDR3 here is CATSRATGGYEQYF. Here the CDR3 DNA reads TGTGCCACCAGCAGGGCAACAGGGGGTTACGAGCAGTACTTC. Full variable domain (rest looked up from reference TRBV15 and TRBJ2-7): DAMVIQNPRYQVTQFGKPVTLSCSQTLNHNVMYWYQQKSSQAPKLLFHYYDKDFNNEADTPDNFQSRRPNTSFCFLDIRSPGLGDTAMYLCATSRATGGYEQYFGPGTRLTVT.

CDR3 sequence (DNA): TGTGCCAGCAGCTTGGTCGCCTATAGCAATCAGCCCCAGCATTTT. Translated: CASSLVAYSNQPQHF. J is TRBJ1-5 and V is TRBV5-6; no definite D call. The CDR3 is 15 residues long. Trimming removed 0 bases from V and 0 bases from J, with 7 bases in between. Per germline, CDR1 SGHDT and CDR2 YYEEEE.

The V gene is TRBV9, the J gene TRBJ2-5; D remains unclear. Germline loops: CDR1 SGDLS, CDR2 YYNGEE. Between the trimmed V and J ends, which lost 4 bases and 5 bases, there was a span of 6 bases. The CDR3 loop spans 11 amino acids. The DNA for the CDR3 is TGTGCCAGCAGCAACGGGGAGACCCAGTACTTC. Amino acids: CASSNGETQYF.

This chain uses TRBV16 with TRBJ1-2; 9 bases agree with TRBD1. The CDR3 consists of 12 residues. Trimming removed 4 bases from V and 6 bases from J; junction bases left unmatched: 0. From germline, CDR1 is KGHSY and CDR2 FQNENV. As DNA, the CDR3 is TGTGCCAGCAGCCGGACAGGGGATGGCTACACCTTC. Translating gives CASSRTGDGYTF.

V gene TRBV27 combines with J gene TRBJ2-7, with a tentative D call TRBD2 (6 bases). Trimming cost V 2 bases and J 4 bases, with 21 bases left between them. Germline assignment: CDR1 MNHEY and CDR2 SMNVEV (reference sequence). The CDR3 totals 17 residues. The CDR3 DNA is TGTGCCAGCAGTTTACTCCAAACTCGGACGGGAGTTTACGAGCAGTACTTC. This encodes CASSLLQTRTGVYEQYF.

The chain couples TRBV5-1 to TRBJ2-7, with D perhaps matching TRBD1 (6 bases). The CDR3 totals 15 residues. Trimming left V 2 bases short and J 3 bases short, with 15 bases between. Per the germline V gene, CDR1 is SGHRS and CDR2 is YFSETQ. This CDR3 reads CASSLGQGLIYEQYF. The DNA for the CDR3 is TGCGCCAGCAGCTTAGGGCAGGGGCTTATCTACGAGCAGTACTTC.

The rearrangement uses TRBV23-1 and TRBJ1-5; perhaps TRBD1 as D (5 bases). TRBV23-1 is recorded as an ORF, its role being uncertain. The CDR3 runs to 16 residues. V lost 2 bases and J 3 bases, leaving 14 bases between the germline ends. Here the CDR3 DNA reads TGCGCCAGCAGTCAAAAGTTGGGGGAGGACAATCAGCCCCAGCATTTT. Its protein product is CASSQKLGEDNQPQHF.

The J gene is TRBJ1-6, the V gene TRBV28; D is perhaps TRBD1 (6 bases). V lost 7 bases and J lost 9, with 13 bases in between. Per the germline V gene, CDR1 is MDHEN and CDR2 is SYDVKM. The CDR3 has 13 amino acids. DNA of the CDR3: TGTGCCAGCACAGGCGAAGGGGGTTCACCCCTCCACTTT. It yields the protein CASTGEGGSPLHF.